Below, one TCR beta chain is given with its context. The antigen remains undetermined. This sample was included in a study of blood T cells in healthy people across ages. Study-level points and caveats: Investigators treated diversity estimates from one million T cells as underestimates.

Donors gave roughly 10 milliliters of peripheral blood apiece. Primed by a sample-barcoded 5' primer and a J-beta primer mix, a second PCR proceeded for roughly 7 to 12 cycles. From the 5' RACE reads, TCRdb called clonotypes with MiXCR, one entry per CDR3 protein. The sample comprises roughly 700,000 distinct CDR3 sequences, roughly 49% of which are singletons, and 25% to 35% rests with the top ten. Germline V lookup: CDR1 ENHRY, CDR2 SYGVKD. This CDR3 region has 14 residues. The V end lost 11 bases, the J end lost 0 bases, and 14 bases lay between the germline ends. The receptor was isolated from a woman aged 55-70 years in good health. The V call is TRBV10-3, the J call TRBJ2-1, with D possibly TRBD2 on 6 matching bases. Source material: blood. CDR3 loop: CAGADGSSYNEQFF. CDR3 in DNA: TGTGCCGGGGCGGACGGGAGCTCCTACAATGAGCAGTTCTTC.